This T cell receptor (beta chain) is from a study of shared T cell receptors in the human thymus. V was pared by 6 bases and J by 0 bases, with 8 bases between. Germline V gene sequence: CDR1 LNHDA, CDR2 SQIVND (reference sequence). The CDR3 is 13 amino acids. The repertoire was sequenced with immunoSEQ multiplex PCR; TCRdb's copy has only in-frame clones and lacks some. This sample has hundreds of thousands of clones, with approximately 89% found just once. The same sample was also studied in work on human thymus T cells. That work contributes: Resected material from corrective heart surgery provided the thymus tissue analysed.

The TCR comes from a boy younger than two with a congenital heart defect. Source material: thymocytes. This rearrangement joins TRBV19 to TRBJ2-5; D is possibly TRBD1 (6 bases). Written as DNA, the CDR3 is TGTGCCAGTAGGAGGACAGACCAAGAGACCCAGTACTTC. This codes for CASRRTDQETQYF.